This T cell receptor beta chain derives from a study of T cell changes during pregnancy in multiple sclerosis. From germline, CDR1 is SGHTA and CDR2 FQGNSA. V lost 0 bases and J lost 2; bases outside the gene matches: 1. This CDR3 spans 14 amino acids. Regarding this clone: Other DNA variants within this sample encode the same CDR3.

Method: immunoSEQ multiplex PCR; TCRdb's copy keeps in-frame clones and lacks some. The sample contains roughly 38,000 clones, 85% to 95% of which appear only once. This clonotype was sampled from a female donor with multiple sclerosis, enrolled in a pregnancy study. The rearrangement uses TRBV7-2 and TRBJ2-7; 7 bases match TRBD2. The sequences come from CD4+ T cells from peripheral blood mononuclear cells, collected before pregnancy. The CDR3 region has the DNA TGTGCCAGCAGCTTAGCGGGAGGGCCCTACGAGCAGTACTTC. It is translated as CASSLAGGPYEQYF.